What follows is one T cell receptor (beta chain) and its context. There is no known antigen for this receptor. No much larger clone exists at a distance of one base, and base qualities are not known. This sample was included in a study of blood T cells in healthy people across ages (dated by TCRdb to between 2015 and 2016). Regarding the complete study: In model experiments, roughly one uniquely barcoded TCR beta cDNA molecule per two T cells was captured by template switching. The study measured age-related changes in TCR beta repertoire diversity using deep sequencing normalized with unique cDNA molecular identifiers. Four age groups were formed from the donors: young (average roughly 15 years), middle-aged (approximately 40), aged (about 68) and long-lived (about 80). To avoid experimental bias, donors of different ages were distributed randomly across sequencing lanes. Two additional independent replicas of 1 million unique cDNA reads from the same blood draw were analyzed for two donors (one aged 18 to 30 and one aged 80 or older). The study at large found these results: Compared with the aged group, the long-lived group had more naive CD4+ T cells, fewer expanded clones and increased TCR diversity, a pattern suggesting age selection. Bulk unsorted PBMC profiling prevented conclusive comparison of naive and antigen-experienced compartments. The CMV infection status of donors was not known, potentially confounding age-related changes in expanded clonotypes. Estimates of total diversity based on one million sequenced T cells were considered lower bounds and underestimates. There was a strong correlation between observed TCR beta diversity and the percentage of naive T cells measured by flow cytometry. Observed TCR beta diversity per million T cells fell roughly linearly with age, and a significant reduction was already apparent by age around 40.

Donors were 30 to 45 systemically healthy Caucasian individuals from Russia aged roughly 6 to 95 years. Each donor gave ten milliliters of peripheral blood, collected into EDTA-treated Vacutainer tubes. Ficoll-Paque density-gradient centrifugation was used to isolate PBMCs, with at least 7 million per sample. Total RNA was extracted from PBMCs with Trizol reagent, with at least 6 micrograms obtained per sample. For every donor, an aliquot of PBMCs went through flow cytometry to measure the percentages of naive CD45RAhigh/CD27high T cells. Libraries were prepared through 5' RACE. Sequencer: Illumina HiSeq 2500. A second roughly 6 to 12 cycle PCR used a sample-barcoded 5' primer and a J-beta primer mix. A unique molecular identifier was introduced onto each TCR beta cDNA molecule by a template-switch 5' adaptor carrying 12 random nucleotides. At least 2.5 million CDR3-containing paired-end reads were obtained from each sample. All of the RNA was converted into first-strand cDNA using the Mint cDNA synthesis kit, with a TRBC-specific oligonucleotide serving as the primer. All cDNA was treated with uracil-DNA glycosylase and then went through a first 18-cycle PCR with the universal primers M1SS and BC2_uni_R. Per the authors' processing: Normalization of each sample was performed by random selection of 1 million high-quality reads, each carrying a distinct molecular identifier. Instead of being binned into consensus sequences, reads with shared molecular identifiers were discarded. MiTCR, with a Q25 quality threshold and the strictest error-elimination algorithm, was used for CDR3 identification, clonotype clustering and error correction. Lower-bound total TCR beta diversity was estimated with a nonparametric unseen species model using Euler transformation. TCRdb itself trimmed the public reads at Q25 with fastp, ran MiXCR and retained productive beta chains. Every distinct CDR3 protein forms one entry, paired with its most common genes and DNA. The V and J calls, along with clone size, are taken from TCRdb and not from the paper's own processing. This sample comprises roughly 800,000 distinct CDR3 sequences, roughly 34% of them detected only once. The ten largest clonotypes hold 10% to 15% of the sample.

The origin of this receptor is a man between 18 and 29 years old in good health. The material sequenced was blood.

The CDR3 loop reads CSASGEGSNYGYTF. The DNA sequence is TGCAGTGCTAGCGGGGAGGGATCTAACTATGGCTACACCTTC. The rearrangement combines TRBV20-1 with TRBJ1-2, with the D gene call left open. The cysteine opens and the phenylalanine closes a CDR3 of 14 amino acids. The sequence is cut down to CDR3 DNA, 42 bases in frame from base 1. The germline V gene (reference sequence) sets CDR1 to DFQATT and CDR2 to SNEGSKA. The germline ends are 11 bases apart after V is trimmed by 3 bases and J by 0 bases.